This TCR beta chain was profiled in a study of identical twins (dated by TCRdb to 2016 to 2017). Looking at the study overall: To test whether fetal clonotypes persist, this study deep-sequenced TCR alpha and beta repertoires from monozygotic twins, from unrelated adults of various ages, and from cord blood. Replicate twin experiments were performed at different times using different library preparation protocols to rule out contamination.

Receptor amplification or capture employed 5' RACE. TCRdb records Illumina HiSeq 2000 as the sequencer. Template switching added a universal primer binding site, and the final cDNA carried a unique molecular identifier that allowed TCR cDNA molecules to be counted accurately. Specific primers in the conserved constant-segment region were used to synthesize first-strand cDNA for the TCR alpha and beta chains. To control for contamination, each cDNA library was double barcoded with a SMART-Mk sample barcode plus Illumina barcodes. TruSeq adapter sequences, together with Illumina sample barcodes, were added in two successive PCR steps. Sequencing of the TCR alpha and beta cDNA libraries was done on the Illumina HiSeq platform using custom primers. The authors processed their data as follows. MiGEC was used to process raw reads and extract unique molecular identifiers, and MiXCR was used to find CDR3 positions. Recombination models were inferred per individual with the repgenHMM and IGoR tools using an EM algorithm. The tcR package in R was used for shared clonotype analysis, with sharing normalized by the product of cloneset sizes. Out-of-frame nonproductive sequences were analyzed to study raw recombination free of thymic and clonal selection effects. TCRdb handled the public reads itself, with Q25 trimming in fastp and clone calling in MiXCR, and kept productive beta chains. All rows with the same CDR3 protein become a single entry with the most common DNA and genes. The V and J calls shown here were made by TCRdb, not taken from the authors' results. Within this sample are approximately 240,000 distinct CDR3 sequences, with roughly an eighth of them counted one time only. About 9% of the sample belongs to the ten largest clones.

The CDR3 numbers 19 residues from cysteine through phenylalanine. Just CDR3 DNA is preserved here, 57 bases in frame from base 1. All donors were healthy Caucasians. Miltenyi CD45RO+ enrichment and human naive T-cell isolation kits were used to isolate memory (CD45RO+) and naive T cells from PBMC. Findings and caveats that apply to the study as a whole: Invariant T cells such as MAIT and iNKT could partly confound zero-insertion analyses, although diverse VJ usage argued against such confounding for most clonotypes. Compared with coincidental sharing between unrelated individuals, out-of-frame TCR alpha sequences shared between twins had an excess of sequences with low generation probability. The excess sharing between twins in beta out-of-frame sequences was weaker because fewer shared sequences reduced the signal-to-noise ratio. Because the same donors could not be followed over many years, the conclusions depended on cross-sectional statistical analysis. Abundant cord blood beta clonotypes had fewer insertions, young adult naive repertoires showed a similar but weaker trend, and memory repertoires showed no such trend. Out-of-frame TCR alpha sharing in monozygotic twins was systematically underestimated by recombination models, whereas sharing between unrelated individuals was in agreement with the recombination models.

About this clonotype: Its binding antigen is unknown. Nothing much larger sits one base from this clone, and base qualities are not available.

The sequence links TRBV21-1 to TRBJ2-4; whether TRBD1, the table's D call, matches the DNA was not checked. TRBV21-1 counts as a pseudogene. The specimen sequenced was memory (CD45RO+) T cells sorted from blood. This sample's cell subset or site label indicates: CD45RO+ enriched T cells. The source is a woman between 18 and 29 years old in good health. The CDR3 sequence is CASSNWGQFWRLAKNIQYF. The bases are TGTGCCAGCAGCAACTGGGGACAGTTCTGGCGATTAGCCAAAAACATTCAGTACTTC.